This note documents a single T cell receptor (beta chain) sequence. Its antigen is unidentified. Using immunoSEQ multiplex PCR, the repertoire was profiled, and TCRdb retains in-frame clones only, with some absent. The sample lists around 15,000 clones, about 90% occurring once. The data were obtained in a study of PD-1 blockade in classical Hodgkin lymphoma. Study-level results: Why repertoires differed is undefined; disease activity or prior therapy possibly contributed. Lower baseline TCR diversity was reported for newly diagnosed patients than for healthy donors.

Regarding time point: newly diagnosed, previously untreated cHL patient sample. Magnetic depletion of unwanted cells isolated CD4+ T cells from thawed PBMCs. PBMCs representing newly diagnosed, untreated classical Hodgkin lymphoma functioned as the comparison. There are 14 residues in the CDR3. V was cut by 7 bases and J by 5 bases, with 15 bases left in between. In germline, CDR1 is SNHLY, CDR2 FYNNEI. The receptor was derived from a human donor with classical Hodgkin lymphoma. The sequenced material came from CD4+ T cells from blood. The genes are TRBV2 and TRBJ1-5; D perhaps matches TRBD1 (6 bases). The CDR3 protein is CASNEQGADQPQHF. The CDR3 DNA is TGTGCCAGCAACGAACAGGGCGCCGATCAGCCCCAGCATTTT.